The 29 T cell receptor beta chains listed next were all sequenced from one sample in a study of blood T cell repertoires in COVID-19. The assay was immunoSEQ multiplex PCR, and TCRdb's table has in-frame clones only and misses some. Of 100,000 to 150,000 clones listed, 87% are singletons. Sample: peripheral blood. The origin of the receptors is a man over 45 with active COVID-19.

This sequence joins TRBV6-6 and TRBJ2-7, with 8 bases that match TRBD1. The CDR3 is 13 amino acids. V lost 6 bases and J lost 4; bases outside the gene matches: 5. Germline CDR1 and CDR2: MNHNY and SVGAGI (reference sequence). DNA of the CDR3: TGTGCCAGCAGACCAGGGGGCATGTACGAGCAGTACTTC. Translating gives CASRPGGMYEQYF.

The rearrangement uses TRBV7-2 and TRBJ1-1; D not certain. CDR1 is SGHTA, CDR2 FQGNSA, per germline. CDR3 length: 15 residues. V dropped 1 base and J dropped 0 bases, with 9 bases sitting between them. The CDR3 region is CASSLVAGMNTEAFF. CDR3 sequence (DNA): TGTGCCAGCAGCTTAGTCGCAGGCATGAACACTGAAGCTTTCTTT.

This sequence joins TRBV5-1 and TRBJ2-3; TRBD2 might be the D (5 bases). CDR3 size: 14 residues. V gave up 8 bases and J gave up 2 bases, with 15 bases separating them. Germline CDR1 and CDR2: SGHRS and YFSETQ. CDR3 nucleotides: TGCGCCAGTCGTCCTAGCCGCGCCACAGATACGCAGTATTTT. It encodes CASRPSRATDTQYF.

This clone was counted a few times. J is TRBJ1-4 and V is TRBV6-5; no definite D call. This CDR3 comprises 15 residues. Trimming removed 6 bases at V and 7 bases at J, with 18 bases between. Germline V gene lookup returns CDR1 MNHEY and CDR2 SVGAGI. This chain's CDR3 is CASSRNPARGEKLFF. CDR3 coding DNA: TGTGCCAGCAGCCGCAATCCCGCCAGAGGTGAAAAACTGTTTTTT.

Worth noting for this clone: The same CDR3 is also encoded by other DNA sequences in this sample. The chain's CDR3 is CASSIGTANSPLHF. For the CDR3, the DNA is TGTGCCAGTAGTATCGGGACAGCTAATTCACCCCTCCACTTT. The rearrangement joins TRBV19 to TRBJ1-6; 7 bases fit TRBD1. Germline V gives CDR1 LNHDA, CDR2 SQIVND (reference sequence). The CDR3 spans 14 residues. After removal of 3 bases from V and 6 bases from J, the junction contained 2 bases not matched to a gene.

V is TRBV7-2 and J is TRBJ2-5; 13 positions agree with TRBD2. V dropped 2 bases and J dropped 5; count of bases not matched to a gene: 11. Germline CDR1 is SGHTA and CDR2 is FQGNSA. This CDR3 contains 18 residues. The CDR3 sequence is CASSLLGKGLAGRETQYF. As DNA, the CDR3 is TGTGCCAGCAGCTTATTAGGCAAGGGACTAGCGGGGCGGGAGACCCAGTACTTC. Combining the CDR3 with reference TRBV7-2 and TRBJ2-5 gives the whole variable domain GAGVSQSPSNKVTEKGKDVELRCDPISGHTALYWYRQSLGQGLEFLIYFQGNSAPDKSGLPSDRFSAERTGGSVSTLTIQRTQQEDSAVYLCASSLLGKGLAGRETQYFGPGTRLLVL.

The chain links TRBV2 to TRBJ2-2; tentatively, D is TRBD2 (6 bases). The CDR3 extends over 15 amino acids. Germline-derived CDR1 and CDR2 are SNHLY and FYNNEI. The V end was cut by 0 bases, the J end by 4 bases, with 9 bases between. The CDR3 spells CASSEAGGPTGELFF. Here the CDR3 DNA reads TGTGCCAGCAGTGAAGCCGGAGGGCCCACCGGGGAGCTGTTTTTT.

The chain joins TRBV2 to TRBJ2-2; 12 bases line up with TRBD2. V shed 3 bases, J shed 1 base, and the junction held 0 bases outside the gene matches. The length of the CDR3 is 16 residues. Germline V gives CDR1 SNHLY, CDR2 FYNNEI. The CDR3 loop is CASSETSGGNTGELFF. In nucleotides, the CDR3 is TGTGCCAGCAGTGAGACTAGCGGGGGGAACACCGGGGAGCTGTTTTTT.

The chain is built from TRBV5-6 and TRBJ2-3; 11 nucleotides match TRBD2. Germline V gene data show CDR1 as SGHDT and CDR2 as YYEEEE. This CDR3 region has 17 residues. The trim removed 3 bases at V and 2 bases at J, leaving 8 bases unmatched. CDR3 sequence: CASSSPGTSGPTDTQYF. The CDR3 bases are TGTGCCAGCAGCTCCCCCGGGACTAGCGGACCCACAGATACGCAGTATTTT.

This clone was counted between two and nine times. The V gene is TRBV4-1, the J gene TRBJ2-1, with 9 bases aligning to TRBD1. The CDR3 totals 18 residues. Germline V gene sequence: CDR1 MGHRA, CDR2 YSYEKL. The V gene end was trimmed by 2 bases and the J gene end by 5 bases; junction bases not matched to a gene: 13. The CDR3 DNA reads TGCGCCAGCAGCCAACCTTTCACCCCGGGACAGGGTCACAATGAGCAGTTCTTC. Residues: CASSQPFTPGQGHNEQFF.

V usage is TRBV6-4 and J usage is TRBJ1-5; tentatively, D is TRBD1 (5 bases). The V gene lost 8 bases and the J gene lost 10 bases, with 18 bases spanning the gap. The CDR3 totals 13 residues. The V gene's germline CDR1 is MRHNA and CDR2 SNTAGT. This chain's CDR3 is CASRLGGEPPQHF. The CDR3 DNA is TGTGCCAGCCGACTGGGAGGGGAACCTCCCCAGCATTTT.

CDR3 sequence reads: CASSRSWINSPLHF. The CDR3 DNA follows: TGTGCCAGCAGCCGTAGCTGGATCAATTCACCCCTCCACTTT. This chain connects TRBV7-9 to TRBJ1-6; D call uncertain. The germline V gene encodes CDR1 SEHNR and CDR2 FQNEAQ (reference sequence). V was shortened by 5 bases and J by 7 bases, with 12 bases between the two germline ends. This CDR3 contains 14 residues.

The chain has TRBV10-3 and TRBJ1-2; maybe TRBD1 (6 bases). Germline assignment: CDR1 ENHRY and CDR2 SYGVKD. This CDR3 spans 15 amino acids. The V end lost 3 bases, the J end lost 3 bases, and 14 bases lay between the germline ends. The DNA for the CDR3 is TGTGCCATCAGTGACTGGGGGGGGCCAGACTATGGCTACACCTTC. This gives the protein CAISDWGGPDYGYTF.

This clone was counted a few times. The chain has TRBV7-8 and TRBJ2-7; perhaps TRBD1 as D (5 bases). Looked up from germline, CDR1 is SGHVS and CDR2 is FQNEAQ. V lost 1 base to trimming and J lost 0 bases, with 10 bases between them. There are 15 residues in the CDR3. For the CDR3, the DNA is TGTGCCAGCAGCTTAGTGACAGCGAGCTCCTACGAGCAGTACTTC. It yields the protein CASSLVTASSYEQYF.

The chain is built from TRBV19 and TRBJ1-3; 12 nucleotides align to TRBD1. The CDR3 length is 16 residues. V lost 3 bases and J lost 4; bases outside the gene matches: 4. CDR1 is LNHDA and CDR2 is SQIVND in the germline V gene (reference sequence). In DNA, the CDR3 is TGTGCCAGTAGTATTTGGGGACAGGGGGCCGGAAACACCATATATTTT. Amino acid sequence: CASSIWGQGAGNTIYF.

This chain links TRBV27 with TRBJ1-6, with 9 bases identical to TRBD1. V shed 5 bases, J shed 10 bases, and the junction held 6 bases outside the gene matches. Germline V gene data show CDR1 as MNHEY and CDR2 as SMNVEV (reference sequence). This CDR3 is built from 14 residues. This CDR3 reads CASSPPDRGSPLHF. The DNA for the CDR3 is TGTGCCAGCAGTCCACCGGACAGGGGCTCACCCCTCCACTTT.

This clone has only one observation. The chain joins TRBV6-5 to TRBJ2-3, with 10 nucleotides matching TRBD2. V gave up 6 bases and J gave up 5 bases; unmatched junction bases: 8. CDR3 length equals 15 residues. The germline V gene has CDR1 MNHEY and CDR2 SVGAGI. CDR3 sequence: CASRNSGGALDTQYF. CDR3 bases: TGTGCCAGCAGGAACAGCGGGGGGGCTTTAGATACGCAGTATTTT.

The chain links TRBV4-3 to TRBJ2-7, with a tentative D call TRBD2 (7 bases). This CDR3 region has 16 residues. V was clipped by 4 bases and J by 4 bases, with 20 bases between them. Germline CDR1 and CDR2: LGHNA and YSLEER. The CDR3 here is CASSPGATGGLYEQYF. CDR3 nucleotide sequence: TGCGCCAGCAGCCCTGGTGCAACGGGGGGCCTTTACGAGCAGTACTTC.

The chain couples TRBV18 to TRBJ1-4; 7 bases fit TRBD1. V was clipped by 6 bases and J by 1 base; unmatched bases: 8. The CDR3 totals 16 residues. Per the germline V gene, CDR1 is KGHSH and CDR2 is LQKENI. CDR3 DNA: TGTGCCAGCTCGCGTAGGGACAGACAAACTAATGAAAAACTGTTTTTT. Protein product: CASSRRDRQTNEKLFF.

With respect to this clone: Additional DNA sequences in this sample encode the identical CDR3. The gene calls are TRBV5-1 and TRBJ2-1, with 14 bases that match TRBD2. This CDR3 is built from 15 residues. V lost 2 bases and J lost 7; bases outside the gene matches: 2. CDR1 is SGHRS and CDR2 is YFSETQ in the germline V gene. CDR3 loop: CASSLGLAGGNEQFF. CDR3 sequence (DNA): TGCGCCAGCAGCTTAGGACTAGCGGGGGGAAATGAGCAGTTCTTC. Combining the CDR3 with reference TRBV5-1 and TRBJ2-1 gives the whole variable domain KAGVTQTPRYLIKTRGQQVTLSCSPISGHRSVSWYQQTPGQGLQFLFEYFSETQRNKGNFPGRFSGRQFSNSRSEMNVSTLELGDSALYLCASSLGLAGGNEQFFGPGTRLTVL.

This clone was observed a handful of times. The chain carries TRBV7-8 and TRBJ2-1, with a tentative D call TRBD1 (8 bases). The CDR3 has 15 residues. Trimming cost V 7 bases and J 1 base, with 14 bases left between them. CDR1 and CDR2 (germline): SGHVS, FQNEAQ. The CDR3 reads CASNQQGGSYNEQFF. The CDR3 DNA sequence: TGTGCCAGCAACCAACAGGGGGGGTCCTACAATGAGCAGTTCTTC.

This clone showed up just a few times. This chain uses TRBV11-2 with TRBJ1-1; possibly TRBD1 for D (5 bases). Deletions cut 4 bases from V and 6 bases from J, with 9 bases between. CDR1 is SGHAT, CDR2 FQNNGV, per germline. The CDR3 sequence is 12 residues long. The CDR3 here is CASSWGVAEAFF. In nucleotides, the CDR3 is TGTGCCAGCAGCTGGGGGGTAGCTGAAGCTTTCTTT.

The sample holds one count of this clone. This sequence joins TRBV18 and TRBJ1-6; D might be TRBD1 (6 bases). The CDR3 loop spans 15 amino acids. Between the trimmed V and J ends, which lost 3 bases and 8 bases, there was a span of 14 bases. From germline, CDR1 is KGHSH and CDR2 LQKENI. CDR3 loop: CASSPRLTGDSPLHF. The CDR3 coding sequence is TGTGCCAGCTCACCCCGTTTGACAGGTGATTCACCCCTCCACTTT.

The chain joins TRBV5-6 to TRBJ1-5, with D possibly matching TRBD1 (5 bases). The CDR3 sequence is 15 residues long. Per the germline V gene, CDR1 is SGHDT and CDR2 is YYEEEE. V lost 0 bases, J lost 6 bases, and 13 bases lay in between. CDR3 nucleotides: TGTGCCAGCAGCTTGGGGGGCCTACGGACTCAGCCCCAGCATTTT. This codes for CASSLGGLRTQPQHF. The full variable domain, with the rest looked up from reference TRBV5-6 and TRBJ1-5, is DAGVTQSPTHLIKTRGQQVTLRCSPKSGHDTVSWYQQALGQGPQFIFQYYEEEERQRGNFPDRFSGHQFPNYSSELNVNALLLGDSALYLCASSLGGLRTQPQHFGDGTRLSIL.

The rearrangement links TRBV14 to TRBJ1-2; 10 positions match TRBD1. The V gene end was trimmed by 4 bases and the J gene end by 6 bases; junction bases not matched to a gene: 8. Germline CDR1 and CDR2: SGHDN and FVKESK. This CDR3 contains 15 residues. CDR3 DNA: TGTGCCAGCAGCCGGCGGACAGGGGGAGTGGATGGCTACACCTTC. Its protein is CASSRRTGGVDGYTF.

The chain has TRBV12-3 or TRBV12-4 and TRBJ2-1, with TRBD1 matching over 7 bases. The CDR3 contains 13 residues. The V segment lost 5 bases and the J segment 8 bases; nucleotides outside the gene matches: 6. The CDR3 here is CASSVTGVHEQFF. The DNA for the CDR3 is TGTGCCAGCAGTGTTACAGGGGTCCATGAGCAGTTCTTC.

This sequence joins TRBV6-6 and TRBJ2-2, with 8 bases aligning to TRBD1. The CDR3 is 17 amino acids. Germline lookup yields CDR1 MNHNY and CDR2 SVGAGI (reference sequence). Unmatched junction bases numbered 10, after V lost 5 bases and J lost 2 bases. This CDR3 is CASSHGQGVSNTGELFF. The CDR3 nucleotides read TGTGCCAGCAGTCACGGACAGGGTGTTAGTAACACCGGGGAGCTGTTTTTT.

This chain connects TRBV9 to TRBJ2-1; 13 nucleotides line up with TRBD2. The CDR3 is made up of 18 amino acids. V lost 4 bases, J lost 1 base, and 8 bases stayed unmatched. The V gene's germline CDR1 is SGDLS and CDR2 YYNGEE. CDR3 coding DNA: TGTGCCAGCAGCAACCCGGGACTAGCGGGGAGGTCCTACAATGAGCAGTTCTTC. The encoded protein is CASSNPGLAGRSYNEQFF.

The chain uses TRBV24-1 and TRBJ2-1, with TRBD2 matching over 9 bases. Germline CDR1 reads KGHDR; CDR2 reads SFDVKD. Trimming at V came to 7 bases and at J to 2 bases, leaving 5 bases not matched to a gene. This CDR3 spans 15 amino acids. As DNA, the CDR3 is TGTGCCACCAGCCCGGCTAGCGGGGCCTACAATGAGCAGTTCTTC. Protein product: CATSPASGAYNEQFF.